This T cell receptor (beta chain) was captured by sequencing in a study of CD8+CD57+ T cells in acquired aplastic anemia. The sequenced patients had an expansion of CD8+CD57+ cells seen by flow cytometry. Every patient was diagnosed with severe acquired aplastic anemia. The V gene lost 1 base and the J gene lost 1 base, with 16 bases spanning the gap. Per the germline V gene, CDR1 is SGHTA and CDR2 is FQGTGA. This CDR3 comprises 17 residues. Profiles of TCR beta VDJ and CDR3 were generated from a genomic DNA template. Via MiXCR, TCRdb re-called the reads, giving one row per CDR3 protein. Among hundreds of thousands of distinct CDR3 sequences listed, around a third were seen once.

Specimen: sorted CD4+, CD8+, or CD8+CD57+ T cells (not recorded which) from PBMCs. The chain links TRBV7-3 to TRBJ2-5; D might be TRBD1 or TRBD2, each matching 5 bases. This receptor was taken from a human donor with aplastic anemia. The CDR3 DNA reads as TGTGCCAGCAGCTTAAATGGGGGATCAGCGATCCAAGAGACCCAGTACTTC. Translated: CASSLNGGSAIQETQYF.